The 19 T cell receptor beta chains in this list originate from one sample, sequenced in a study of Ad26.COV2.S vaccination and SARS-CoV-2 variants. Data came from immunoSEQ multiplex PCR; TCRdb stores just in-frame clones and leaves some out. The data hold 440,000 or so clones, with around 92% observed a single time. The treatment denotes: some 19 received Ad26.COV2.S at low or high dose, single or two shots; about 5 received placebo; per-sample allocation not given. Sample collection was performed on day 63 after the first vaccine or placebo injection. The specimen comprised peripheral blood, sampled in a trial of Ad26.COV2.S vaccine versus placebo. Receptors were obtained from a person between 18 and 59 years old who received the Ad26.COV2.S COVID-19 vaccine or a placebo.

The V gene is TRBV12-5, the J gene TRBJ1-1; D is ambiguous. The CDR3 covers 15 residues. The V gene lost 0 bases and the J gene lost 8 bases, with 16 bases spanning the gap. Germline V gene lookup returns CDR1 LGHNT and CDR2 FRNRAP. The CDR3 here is CASGLVLTQATEAFF. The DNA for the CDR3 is TGTGCTAGTGGTTTGGTACTGACGCAGGCTACCGAAGCTTTCTTT.

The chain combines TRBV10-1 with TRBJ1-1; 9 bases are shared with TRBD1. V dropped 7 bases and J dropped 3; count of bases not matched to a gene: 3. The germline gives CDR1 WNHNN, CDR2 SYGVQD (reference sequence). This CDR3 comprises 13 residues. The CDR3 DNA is TGCGCCAGCAAAGGGACAGGGCACACTGAAGCTTTCTTT. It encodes CASKGTGHTEAFF.

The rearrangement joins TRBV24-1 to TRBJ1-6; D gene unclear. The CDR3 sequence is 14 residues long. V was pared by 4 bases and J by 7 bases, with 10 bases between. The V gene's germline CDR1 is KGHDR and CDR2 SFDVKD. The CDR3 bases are TGTGCCACCAGTGACGCCCGACGGAATTCACCCCTCCACTTT. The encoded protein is CATSDARRNSPLHF.

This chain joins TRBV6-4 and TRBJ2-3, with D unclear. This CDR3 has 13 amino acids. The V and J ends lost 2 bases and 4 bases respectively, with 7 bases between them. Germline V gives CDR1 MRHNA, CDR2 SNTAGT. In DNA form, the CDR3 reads TGTGCCAGCAGTGACGAGTTATCAGATACGCAGTATTTT. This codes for CASSDELSDTQYF.

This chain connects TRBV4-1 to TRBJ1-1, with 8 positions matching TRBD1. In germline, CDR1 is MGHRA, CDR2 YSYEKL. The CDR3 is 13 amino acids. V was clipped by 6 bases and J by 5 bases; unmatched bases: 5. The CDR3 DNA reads TGCGCCAGCAGGCAGACAGGGGATACTGAAGCTTTCTTT. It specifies CASRQTGDTEAFF.

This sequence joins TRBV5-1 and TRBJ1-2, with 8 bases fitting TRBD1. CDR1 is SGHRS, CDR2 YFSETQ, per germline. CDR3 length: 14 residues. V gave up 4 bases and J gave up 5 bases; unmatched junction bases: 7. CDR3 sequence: CASSVQGAEYGYTF. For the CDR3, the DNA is TGCGCCAGCAGCGTCCAGGGGGCAGAGTATGGCTACACCTTC.

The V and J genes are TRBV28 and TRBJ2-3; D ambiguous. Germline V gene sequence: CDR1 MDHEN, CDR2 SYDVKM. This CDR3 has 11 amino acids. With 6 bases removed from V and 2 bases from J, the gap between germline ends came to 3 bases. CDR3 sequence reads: CASSNTDTQYF. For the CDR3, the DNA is TGTGCCAGCAGCAACACAGATACGCAGTATTTT.

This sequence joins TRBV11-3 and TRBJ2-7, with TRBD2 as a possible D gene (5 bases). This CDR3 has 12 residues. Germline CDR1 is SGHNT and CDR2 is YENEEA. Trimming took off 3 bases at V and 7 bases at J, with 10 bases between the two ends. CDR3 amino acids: CASSFGSGEQYF. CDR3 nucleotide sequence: TGTGCCAGCAGCTTTGGATCGGGGGAGCAGTACTTC.

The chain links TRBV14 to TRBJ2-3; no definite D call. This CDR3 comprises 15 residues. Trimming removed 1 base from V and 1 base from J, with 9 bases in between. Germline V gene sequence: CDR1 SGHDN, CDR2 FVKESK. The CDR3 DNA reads TGTGCCAGCAGCCAAGGCCCAGGCCGCACAGATACGCAGTATTTT. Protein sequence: CASSQGPGRTDTQYF.

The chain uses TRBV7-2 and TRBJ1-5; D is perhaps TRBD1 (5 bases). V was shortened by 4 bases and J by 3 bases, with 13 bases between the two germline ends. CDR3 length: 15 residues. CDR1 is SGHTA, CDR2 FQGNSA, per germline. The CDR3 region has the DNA TGTGCCAGCAGCTCTACTAGGGGAATCAATCAGCCCCAGCATTTT. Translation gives CASSSTRGINQPQHF.

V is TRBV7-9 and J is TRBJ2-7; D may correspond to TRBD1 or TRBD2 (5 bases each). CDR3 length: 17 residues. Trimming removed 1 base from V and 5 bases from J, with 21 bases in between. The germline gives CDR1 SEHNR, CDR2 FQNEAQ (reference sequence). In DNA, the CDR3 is TGTGCCAGCAGCTTAGGGGGAAGCCGGGACCCCAGGGACGAGCAGTACTTC. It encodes CASSLGGSRDPRDEQYF.

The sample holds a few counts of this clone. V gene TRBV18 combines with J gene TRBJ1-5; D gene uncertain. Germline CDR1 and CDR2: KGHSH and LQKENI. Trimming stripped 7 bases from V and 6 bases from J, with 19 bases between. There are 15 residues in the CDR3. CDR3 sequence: CASLDCVPLFQPQHF. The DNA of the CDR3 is TGTGCCAGCTTAGATTGTGTACCGCTATTTCAGCCCCAGCATTTT.

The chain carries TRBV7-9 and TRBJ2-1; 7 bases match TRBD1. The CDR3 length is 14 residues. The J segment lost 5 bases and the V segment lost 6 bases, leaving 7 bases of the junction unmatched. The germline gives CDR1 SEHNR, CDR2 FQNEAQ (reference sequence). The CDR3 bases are TGTGCCAGCAGTTTTTGGGACAGAAACAATGAGCAGTTCTTC. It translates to CASSFWDRNNEQFF.

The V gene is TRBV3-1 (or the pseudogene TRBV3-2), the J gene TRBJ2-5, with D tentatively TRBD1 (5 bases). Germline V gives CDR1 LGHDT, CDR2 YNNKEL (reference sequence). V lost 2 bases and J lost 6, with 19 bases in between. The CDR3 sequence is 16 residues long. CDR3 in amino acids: CASSQPNRMSRKTQYF. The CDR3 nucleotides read TGTGCCAGCAGCCAACCGAACAGGATGAGTAGAAAGACCCAGTACTTC.

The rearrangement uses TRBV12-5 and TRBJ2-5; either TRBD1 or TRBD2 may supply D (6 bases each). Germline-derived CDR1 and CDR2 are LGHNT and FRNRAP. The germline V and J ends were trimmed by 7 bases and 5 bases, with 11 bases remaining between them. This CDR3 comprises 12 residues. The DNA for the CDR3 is TGTGCTAGTGAGGGGGGCGGGGAGACCCAGTACTTC. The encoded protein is CASEGGGETQYF.

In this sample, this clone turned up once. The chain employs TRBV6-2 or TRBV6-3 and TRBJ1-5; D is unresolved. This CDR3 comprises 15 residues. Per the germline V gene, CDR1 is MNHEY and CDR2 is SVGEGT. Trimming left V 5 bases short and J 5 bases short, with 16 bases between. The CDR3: CASSPGRVGDQPQHF. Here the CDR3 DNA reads TGTGCCAGCAGTCCAGGACGGGTTGGGGATCAGCCCCAGCATTTT.

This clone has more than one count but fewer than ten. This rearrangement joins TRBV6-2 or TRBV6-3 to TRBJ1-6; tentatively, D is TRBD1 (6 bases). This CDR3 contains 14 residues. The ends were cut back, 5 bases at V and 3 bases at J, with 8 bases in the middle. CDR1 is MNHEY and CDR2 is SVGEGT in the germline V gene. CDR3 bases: TGTGCCAGCAGTCTGGACAGCTATAATTCACCCCTCCACTTT. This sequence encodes CASSLDSYNSPLHF.

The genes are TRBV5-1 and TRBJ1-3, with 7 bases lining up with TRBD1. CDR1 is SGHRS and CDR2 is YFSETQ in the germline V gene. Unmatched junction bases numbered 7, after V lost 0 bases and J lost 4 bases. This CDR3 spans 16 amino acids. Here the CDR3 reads CASSLAGTAAGNTIYF. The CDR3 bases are TGCGCCAGCAGCTTGGCCGGGACAGCGGCAGGAAACACCATATATTTT.

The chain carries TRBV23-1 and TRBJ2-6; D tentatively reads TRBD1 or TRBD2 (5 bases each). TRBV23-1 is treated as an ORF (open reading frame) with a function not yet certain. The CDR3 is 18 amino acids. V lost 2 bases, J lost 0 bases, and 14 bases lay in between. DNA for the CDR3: TGCGCCAGCAGTCAACCTGGGACGGCTAGCTCTGGGGCCAACGTCCTGACTTTC. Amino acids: CASSQPGTASSGANVLTF.